The clone carrying this TCR beta chain was counted only a few times. This entry belongs to a study of blood T cells in healthy people across ages. PCR was performed a second time for about 7 to 11 cycles using a sample-barcoded 5' primer and a J-beta primer mix. Every sample gave at least 2.5 million paired-end reads containing CDR3. MiXCR, applied by TCRdb to the 5' RACE reads, yields one record per CDR3 protein. The sample records approximately 900,000 distinct CDR3 sequences, under 35% being singletons. With 6 bases clipped from V and 2 bases from J, the junction kept 17 bases outside the gene matches. Germline assignment: CDR1 SGHTA and CDR2 FQGTGA. The CDR3 runs 18 residues. The same sample was also used in a study of T cells of mothers and their children.

This chain joins TRBV7-3 and TRBJ2-3; 7 bases are a match to TRBD2. The specimen sequenced was blood. This sequence originates from a middle-aged woman in good health. The CDR3 nucleotides read TGTGCCAGCAGTCCGCAACCTCTCGGAGCGGGGTACACAGATACGCAGTATTTT. Translation: CASSPQPLGAGYTDTQYF.